The 17 T cell receptor beta chains below all came from one sample that was sequenced in a study of brain T cells in children with intractable seizures. Only in-frame clones appear in the TCRdb table, and some are missing; sequencing was by immunoSEQ multiplex PCR. The sample records about 64,000 clones, more than 95% being singletons. Sequences were derived from peripheral blood, sampled at surgery. These receptors all stem from a boy under three years old with focal cortical dysplasia and intractable seizures.

The chain uses TRBV3-1 (or the pseudogene TRBV3-2) and TRBJ1-2; 7 positions match TRBD1. This CDR3 is built from 15 residues. The germline gives CDR1 LGHDT, CDR2 YNNKEL (reference sequence). J lost 8 bases, V lost 3 bases, and 12 bases had no gene match. CDR3 sequence: CASSQDRLPGGGYTF. DNA of the CDR3: TGTGCCAGCAGCCAGGACAGGCTCCCTGGGGGGGGCTACACCTTC.

CDR3 residues: CASSQGGVPRDQPQHF. The CDR3 DNA reads as TGTGCCAGCAGCCAAGGGGGGGTCCCCAGGGACCAGCCCCAGCATTTT. The V and J genes are TRBV4-2 and TRBJ1-5; tentative D call: TRBD1 (5 bases). Germline-derived CDR1 and CDR2 are LGHNA and YNFKEQ. The ends were cut back, 1 base at V and 7 bases at J, with 17 bases in the middle. The CDR3 has 16 amino acids.

This sequence joins TRBV5-4 and TRBJ1-1, with 12 bases aligning to TRBD1. CDR1 SGHNT and CDR2 YYREEE come from the germline V gene (reference sequence). V trimming: 3 bases; J trimming: 11 bases; junction bases outside the gene matches: 11. The length of the CDR3 is 15 residues. DNA of the CDR3: TGTGCCAGCAGCTCCCTCCGGGACAGGGGGCTTGGCGCTTTCTTT. It yields the protein CASSSLRDRGLGAFF.

This chain joins TRBV6-2 or TRBV6-3 and TRBJ2-4; either TRBD1 or TRBD2 may supply D (7 bases each). The V gene lost 2 bases and the J gene lost 8 bases, with 22 bases spanning the gap. The CDR3 spans 17 residues. Germline V gene lookup returns CDR1 MNHEY and CDR2 SVGEGT. CDR3 sequence: CASSYGPGRGGLDIQYF. Here the CDR3 DNA reads TGTGCCAGCAGTTACGGGCCTGGCAGGGGGGGATTGGACATTCAGTACTTC.

J is TRBJ1-1 and V is TRBV14; D remains ambiguous. The germline CDR1 and CDR2 sequences are SGHDN and FVKESK. Trimming stripped 3 bases from V and 0 bases from J, with 14 bases between. The CDR3 totals 16 residues. The CDR3 is CASSQGALGVNTEAFF. The DNA for the CDR3 is TGTGCCAGCAGCCAGGGAGCCCTGGGCGTGAACACTGAAGCTTTCTTT.

The V and J genes are TRBV4-2 and TRBJ2-1, with 10 bases aligning to TRBD2. The germline gives CDR1 LGHNA, CDR2 YNFKEQ. V lost 3 bases, J lost 13 bases, and 12 bases stayed unmatched. This CDR3 spans 15 amino acids. CDR3 protein: CASSQARDSGRAQFF. CDR3 in DNA: TGTGCCAGCAGCCAGGCCAGGGACAGCGGGAGGGCTCAGTTCTTC.

This sequence joins TRBV18 and TRBJ2-7, with TRBD1 identical over 11 bases. The ends lost 3 bases at V and 0 bases at J; junction bases unmatched: 1. The CDR3 length is 15 residues. Germline CDR1 and CDR2: KGHSH and LQKENI. CDR3 coding DNA: TGTGCCAGCTCACCTGGGACAGGGGGCTCCTACGAGCAGTACTTC. Translation: CASSPGTGGSYEQYF.

This clone was seen once. The rearrangement links TRBV24-1 to TRBJ2-1, with 8 positions matching TRBD1. This CDR3 has 15 amino acids. Germline CDR1 reads KGHDR; CDR2 reads SFDVKD. Trimming at V came to 3 bases and at J to 6 bases, leaving 6 bases not matched to a gene. For the CDR3, the DNA is TGTGCCACCAGTGATCCCGACAGGGGAGGCAATGAGCAGTTCTTC. Translating it yields CATSDPDRGGNEQFF.

The chain combines TRBV5-6 with TRBJ2-5; 11 nucleotides line up with TRBD2. J was trimmed by 5 bases and V by 4 bases; bases with no gene match: 7. CDR3 length equals 15 residues. Per germline, CDR1 SGHDT and CDR2 YYEEEE. The CDR3 DNA reads as TGTGCCAGCAGCCAATGGACTAGCGGGCTTGAGACCCAGTACTTC. Its translation is CASSQWTSGLETQYF. Full variable domain (outside the CDR3, taken from reference TRBV5-6 and TRBJ2-5): DAGVTQSPTHLIKTRGQQVTLRCSPKSGHDTVSWYQQALGQGPQFIFQYYEEEERQRGNFPDRFSGHQFPNYSSELNVNALLLGDSALYLCASSQWTSGLETQYFGPGTRLLVL.

The chain carries TRBV7-9 and TRBJ1-4, with 10 bases lining up with TRBD1. The CDR3 length is 15 residues. Per the germline V gene, CDR1 is SEHNR and CDR2 is FQNEAQ (reference sequence). V was pared by 1 base and J by 4 bases, with 0 bases of the junction left unmatched. The CDR3 nucleotides read TGTGCCAGCAGCTTAGGGGACAGGGGTAATGAAAAACTGTTTTTT. Translation: CASSLGDRGNEKLFF.

V and J are TRBV19 and TRBJ2-3; D is possibly TRBD1 (7 bases). The V gene lost 10 bases and the J gene lost 2 bases, with 16 bases spanning the gap. The CDR3 extends over 14 amino acids. Germline CDR1 LNHDA, CDR2 SQIVND (reference sequence). The CDR3 coding sequence is TGTGCCACTAGGAGGGGGCTCCCCACAGATACGCAGTATTTT. Encoded protein: CATRRGLPTDTQYF. The whole variable domain, filled in from reference TRBV19 and TRBJ2-3, reads DGGITQSPKYLFRKEGQNVTLSCEQNLNHDAMYWYRQDPGQGLRLIYYSQIVNDFQKGDIAEGYSVSREKKESFPLTVTSAQKNPTAFYLCATRRGLPTDTQYFGPGTRLTVL.

This sequence joins TRBV7-9 and TRBJ2-3, with TRBD1 as a possible D gene (6 bases). CDR3 length: 13 residues. From germline, CDR1 is SEHNR and CDR2 FQNEAQ (reference sequence). V was trimmed by 4 bases and J by 1 base, leaving 6 bases between them. CDR3 protein: CASSWTGTDTQYF. The CDR3 bases are TGTGCCAGCAGCTGGACAGGCACAGATACGCAGTATTTT.

The chain carries TRBV5-8 and TRBJ2-3, with D tentatively TRBD2 (6 bases). CDR1 SGHTS and CDR2 YDEGEE come from the germline V gene. Trimming took 0 bases from V and 4 from J, leaving 12 bases between them. This CDR3 has 15 amino acids. The CDR3 DNA reads as TGTGCCAGCAGCTTGGTCGGAGGGGTTGCAGATACGCAGTATTTT. It specifies CASSLVGGVADTQYF.

V and J are TRBV15 and TRBJ1-1; D not certain. Trimming removed 0 bases at V and 6 bases at J, with 14 bases between. The CDR3 extends over 15 amino acids. Germline CDR1 is LNHNV and CDR2 is YYDKDF (reference sequence). The CDR3 DNA reads as TGTGCCACCAGCAGAGAGGCGGGGTGGCTATCTGAAGCTTTCTTT. Its translation is CATSREAGWLSEAFF.

The V call is TRBV5-1, the J call TRBJ2-5, with D tentatively TRBD2 (6 bases). The CDR3 has 13 residues. V lost 4 bases and J lost 3, with 10 bases in between. Germline CDR1 is SGHRS and CDR2 is YFSETQ. In DNA form, the CDR3 reads TGCGCCAGCAGCAGTGGCGGGGAAGAGACCCAGTACTTC. It encodes CASSSGGEETQYF. The entire variable domain, with the rest obtained from reference TRBV5-1 and TRBJ2-5, is as follows: KAGVTQTPRYLIKTRGQQVTLSCSPISGHRSVSWYQQTPGQGLQFLFEYFSETQRNKGNFPGRFSGRQFSNSRSEMNVSTLELGDSALYLCASSSGGEETQYFGPGTRLLVL.

This clone was detected once. This chain links TRBV7-2 with TRBJ2-5; D remains unclear. Trimming removed 2 bases from V and 3 bases from J, with 4 bases in between. Germline V CDR1 and CDR2: SGHTA, FQGNSA. The CDR3 consists of 12 residues. The CDR3 DNA sequence: TGTGCCAGCAGCTTATCAAAAGAGACCCAGTACTTC. It codes for CASSLSKETQYF.

The gene calls are TRBV5-6 and TRBJ2-1; D remains ambiguous. The CDR3 is 17 amino acids. The V gene's germline CDR1 is SGHDT and CDR2 YYEEEE. Trimming took 0 bases from V and 4 from J, leaving 17 bases between them. CDR3 protein: CASSLGWGQNSYNEQFF. CDR3 bases: TGTGCCAGCAGCTTGGGGTGGGGTCAGAATTCATACAATGAGCAGTTCTTC.